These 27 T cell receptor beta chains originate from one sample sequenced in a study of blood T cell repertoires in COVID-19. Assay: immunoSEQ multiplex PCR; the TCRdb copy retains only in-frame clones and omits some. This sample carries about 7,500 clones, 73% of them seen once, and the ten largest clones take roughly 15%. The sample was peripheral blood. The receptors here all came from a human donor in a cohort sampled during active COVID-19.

In nucleotides, the CDR3 is TGTGCCAGCAGTGAAGTGACGGGGGAGGCCTACGAGCAGTACTTC. This encodes CASSEVTGEAYEQYF. The chain uses TRBV6-1 and TRBJ2-7, with D possibly being TRBD2 (6 bases). The germline V and J ends were trimmed by 1 base and 2 bases, with 12 bases remaining between them. The CDR3 loop spans 15 amino acids. Germline CDR1 is MNHNS and CDR2 is SASEGT.

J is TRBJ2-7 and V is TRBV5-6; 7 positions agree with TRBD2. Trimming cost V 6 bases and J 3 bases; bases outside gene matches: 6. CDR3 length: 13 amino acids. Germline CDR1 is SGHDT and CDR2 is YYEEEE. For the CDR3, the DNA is TGTGCCAGCACCTTCACGGGGGGCTACGAGCAGTACTTC. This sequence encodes CASTFTGGYEQYF.

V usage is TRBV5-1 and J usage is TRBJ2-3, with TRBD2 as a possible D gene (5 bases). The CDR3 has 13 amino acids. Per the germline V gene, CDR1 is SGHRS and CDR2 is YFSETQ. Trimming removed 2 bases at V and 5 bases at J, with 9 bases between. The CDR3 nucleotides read TGCGCCAGCAGCTTCGCTCGGGGAGATACGCAGTATTTT. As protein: CASSFARGDTQYF.

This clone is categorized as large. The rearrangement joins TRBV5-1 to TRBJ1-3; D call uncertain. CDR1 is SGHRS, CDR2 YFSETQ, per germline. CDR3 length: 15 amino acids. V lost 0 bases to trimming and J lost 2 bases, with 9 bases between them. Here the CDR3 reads CASSLEGATGNTIYF. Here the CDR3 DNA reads TGCGCCAGCAGCTTGGAGGGAGCCACTGGAAACACCATATATTTT. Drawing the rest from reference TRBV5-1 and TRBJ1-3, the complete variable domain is KAGVTQTPRYLIKTRGQQVTLSCSPISGHRSVSWYQQTPGQGLQFLFEYFSETQRNKGNFPGRFSGRQFSNSRSEMNVSTLELGDSALYLCASSLEGATGNTIYFGEGSWLTVV.

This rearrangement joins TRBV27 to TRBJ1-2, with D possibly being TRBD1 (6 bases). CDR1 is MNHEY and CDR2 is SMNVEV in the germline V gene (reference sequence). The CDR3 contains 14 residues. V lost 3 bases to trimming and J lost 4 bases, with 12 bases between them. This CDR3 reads CASSLGGPSYGYTF. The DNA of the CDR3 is TGTGCCAGCAGTTTGGGGGGGCCTAGCTATGGCTACACCTTC.

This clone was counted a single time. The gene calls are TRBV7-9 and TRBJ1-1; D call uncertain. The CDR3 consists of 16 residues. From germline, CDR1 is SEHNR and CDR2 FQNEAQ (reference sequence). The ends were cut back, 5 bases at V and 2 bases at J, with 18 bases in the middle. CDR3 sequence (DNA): TGTGCCAGCAGCCTCCCTCCCCCCGCAGTTAACACTGAAGCTTTCTTT. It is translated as CASSLPPPAVNTEAFF.

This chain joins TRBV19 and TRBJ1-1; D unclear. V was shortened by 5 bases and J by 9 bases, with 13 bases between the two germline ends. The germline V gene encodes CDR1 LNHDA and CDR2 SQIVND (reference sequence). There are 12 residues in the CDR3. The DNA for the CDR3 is TGTGCCAGTAGTTTAAGCGGCGGAAAAGCTTTCTTT. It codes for CASSLSGGKAFF.

The CDR3 DNA is TGCGCCAGCAGCCACCGGGGGAGGGATGCGGAGACCCAGTACTTC. It translates to CASSHRGRDAETQYF. The genes are TRBV5-1 and TRBJ2-5; 7 bases agree with TRBD2. With 4 bases clipped from V and 5 bases from J, the junction kept 11 bases outside the gene matches. The CDR3 contains 15 residues. Per germline, CDR1 SGHRS and CDR2 YFSETQ.

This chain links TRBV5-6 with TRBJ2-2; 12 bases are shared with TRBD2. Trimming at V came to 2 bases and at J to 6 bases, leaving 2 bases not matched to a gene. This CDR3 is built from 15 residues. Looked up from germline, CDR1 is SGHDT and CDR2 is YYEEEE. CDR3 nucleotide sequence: TGTGCCAGCAGCTTAGGACTAGCGGGATCCGGGGAGCTGTTTTTT. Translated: CASSLGLAGSGELFF.

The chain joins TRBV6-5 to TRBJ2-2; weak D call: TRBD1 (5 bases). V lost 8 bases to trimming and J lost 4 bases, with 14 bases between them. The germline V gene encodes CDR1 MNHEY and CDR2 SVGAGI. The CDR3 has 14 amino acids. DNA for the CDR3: TGTGCCAGCGAGCAAGGGGCGAGCACCGGGGAGCTGTTTTTT. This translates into CASEQGASTGELFF.

Written as DNA, the CDR3 is TGTGCCAGCAGACCCCAAGCCCAGGGTCTTTTTGGGTACGAGCAGTACTTC. It specifies CASRPQAQGLFGYEQYF. The rearrangement links TRBV5-8 to TRBJ2-7; D perhaps matches TRBD1 (5 bases). The CDR3 loop spans 17 amino acids. The ends were cut back, 5 bases at V and 4 bases at J, with 25 bases in the middle. CDR1 is SGHTS and CDR2 is YDEGEE in the germline V gene.

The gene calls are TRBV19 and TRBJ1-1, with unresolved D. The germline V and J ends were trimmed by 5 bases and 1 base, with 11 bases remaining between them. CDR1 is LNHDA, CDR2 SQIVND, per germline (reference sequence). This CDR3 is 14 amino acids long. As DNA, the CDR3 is TGTGCCAGTAGTCCTTCCACATGGAACACTGAAGCTTTCTTT. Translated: CASSPSTWNTEAFF.

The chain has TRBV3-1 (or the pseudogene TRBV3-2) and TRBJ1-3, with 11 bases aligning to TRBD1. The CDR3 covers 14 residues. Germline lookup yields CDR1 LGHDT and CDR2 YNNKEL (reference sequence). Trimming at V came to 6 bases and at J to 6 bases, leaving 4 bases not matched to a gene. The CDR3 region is CASRLGQGANTIYF. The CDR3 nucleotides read TGTGCCAGCAGGCTTGGACAGGGGGCAAACACCATATATTTT.

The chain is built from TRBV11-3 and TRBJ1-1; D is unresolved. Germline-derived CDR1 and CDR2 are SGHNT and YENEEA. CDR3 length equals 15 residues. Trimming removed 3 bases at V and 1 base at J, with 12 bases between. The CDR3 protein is CASSFPATPNTEAFF. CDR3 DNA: TGTGCCAGCAGCTTCCCCGCAACACCGAACACTGAAGCTTTCTTT.

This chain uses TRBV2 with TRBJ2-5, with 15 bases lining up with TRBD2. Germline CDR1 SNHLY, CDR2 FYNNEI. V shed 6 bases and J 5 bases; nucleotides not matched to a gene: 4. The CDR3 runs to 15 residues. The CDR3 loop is CASSGTSGGIETQYF. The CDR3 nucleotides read TGTGCCAGCAGCGGGACTAGCGGGGGGATCGAGACCCAGTACTTC.

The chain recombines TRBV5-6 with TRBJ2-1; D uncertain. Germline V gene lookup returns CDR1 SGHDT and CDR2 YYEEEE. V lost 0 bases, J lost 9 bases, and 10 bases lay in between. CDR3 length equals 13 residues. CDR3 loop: CASSLERRREQFF. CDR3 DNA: TGTGCCAGCAGCTTGGAGAGGCGGCGTGAGCAGTTCTTC.

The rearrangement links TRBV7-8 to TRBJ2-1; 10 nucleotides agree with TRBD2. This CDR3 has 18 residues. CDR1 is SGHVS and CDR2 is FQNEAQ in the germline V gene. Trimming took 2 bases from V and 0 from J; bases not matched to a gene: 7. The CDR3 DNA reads TGTGCCAGCAGCTTAAGGACTAGCGGCCCGAGCTCCTACAATGAGCAGTTCTTC. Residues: CASSLRTSGPSSYNEQFF. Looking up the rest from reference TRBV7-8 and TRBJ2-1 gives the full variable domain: GAGVSQSPRYKVAKRGQDVALRCDPISGHVSLFWYQQALGQGPEFLTYFQNEAQLDKSGLPSDRFFAERPEGSVSTLKIQRTQQEDSAVYLCASSLRTSGPSSYNEQFFGPGTRLTVL.

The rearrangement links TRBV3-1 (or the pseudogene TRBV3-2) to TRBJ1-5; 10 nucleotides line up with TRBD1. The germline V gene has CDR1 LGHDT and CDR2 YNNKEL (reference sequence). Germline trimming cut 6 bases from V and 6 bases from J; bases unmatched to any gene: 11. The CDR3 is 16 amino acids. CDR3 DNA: TGTGCCAGCAGACCCGGACAGGGGGGCCCCATTCAGCCCCAGCATTTT. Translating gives CASRPGQGGPIQPQHF.

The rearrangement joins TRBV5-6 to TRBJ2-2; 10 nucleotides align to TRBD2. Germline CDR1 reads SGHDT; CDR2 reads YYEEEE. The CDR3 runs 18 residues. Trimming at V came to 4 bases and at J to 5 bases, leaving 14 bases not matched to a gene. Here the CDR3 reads CASSPWASGSLGTGELFF. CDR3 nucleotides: TGTGCCAGCAGCCCGTGGGCTAGCGGGAGCCTGGGGACCGGGGAGCTGTTTTTT.

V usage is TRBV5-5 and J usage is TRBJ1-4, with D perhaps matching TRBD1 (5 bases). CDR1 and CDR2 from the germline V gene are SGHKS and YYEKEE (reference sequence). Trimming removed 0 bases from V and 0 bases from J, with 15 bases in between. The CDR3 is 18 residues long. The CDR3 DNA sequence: TGTGCCAGCAGCTTGGAAGGGGCCCATCCAGCAACTAATGAAAAACTGTTTTTT. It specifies CASSLEGAHPATNEKLFF.

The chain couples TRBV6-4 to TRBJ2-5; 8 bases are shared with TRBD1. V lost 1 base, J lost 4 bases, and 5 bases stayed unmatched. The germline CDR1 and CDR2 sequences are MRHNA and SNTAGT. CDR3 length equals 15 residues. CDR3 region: CASSDCQGARETQYF. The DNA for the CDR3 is TGTGCCAGCAGTGACTGTCAGGGGGCTCGAGAGACCCAGTACTTC.

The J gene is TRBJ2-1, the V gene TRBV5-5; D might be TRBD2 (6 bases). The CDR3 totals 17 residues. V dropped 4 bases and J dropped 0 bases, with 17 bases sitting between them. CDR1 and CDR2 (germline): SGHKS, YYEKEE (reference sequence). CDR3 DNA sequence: TGTGCCAGCAGCACTCCTTTAGCGGCCAGCTCCTACAATGAGCAGTTCTTC. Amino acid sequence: CASSTPLAASSYNEQFF. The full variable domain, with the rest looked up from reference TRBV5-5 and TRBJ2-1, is DAGVTQSPTHLIKTRGQQVTLRCSPISGHKSVSWYQQVLGQGPQFIFQYYEKEERGRGNFPDRFSARQFPNYSSELNVNALLLGDSALYLCASSTPLAASSYNEQFFGPGTRLTVL.

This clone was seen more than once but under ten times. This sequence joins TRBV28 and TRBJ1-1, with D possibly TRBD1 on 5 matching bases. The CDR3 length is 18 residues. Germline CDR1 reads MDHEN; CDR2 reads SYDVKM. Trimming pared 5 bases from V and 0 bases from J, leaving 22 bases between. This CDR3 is CASSLSIDSFRMNTEAFF. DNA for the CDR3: TGTGCCAGCAGTCTTTCTATCGACAGTTTTAGAATGAACACTGAAGCTTTCTTT.

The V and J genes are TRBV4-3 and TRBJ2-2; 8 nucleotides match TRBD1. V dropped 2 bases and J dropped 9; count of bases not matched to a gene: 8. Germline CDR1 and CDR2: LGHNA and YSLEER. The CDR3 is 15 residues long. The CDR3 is CASSQSQGAWWELFF. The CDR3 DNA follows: TGCGCCAGCAGCCAATCCCAGGGGGCATGGTGGGAGCTGTTTTTT.

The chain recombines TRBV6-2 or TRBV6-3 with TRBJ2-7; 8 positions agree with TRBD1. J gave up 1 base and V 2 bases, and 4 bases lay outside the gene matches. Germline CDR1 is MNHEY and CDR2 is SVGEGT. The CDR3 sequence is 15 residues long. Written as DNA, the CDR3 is TGTGCCAGCAGTTACCAAGGGACAGGATCCTACGAGCAGTACTTC. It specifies CASSYQGTGSYEQYF.

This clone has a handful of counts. The CDR3 DNA reads TGTGCCAGCAGGCCTAGCGGGAGTCGGCCAGATACGCAGTATTTT. This translates into CASRPSGSRPDTQYF. The chain recombines TRBV6-5 with TRBJ2-3, with 10 bases matching TRBD2. The CDR3 loop spans 15 amino acids. The V gene's germline CDR1 is MNHEY and CDR2 SVGAGI. J was trimmed by 4 bases and V by 6 bases; bases with no gene match: 7.

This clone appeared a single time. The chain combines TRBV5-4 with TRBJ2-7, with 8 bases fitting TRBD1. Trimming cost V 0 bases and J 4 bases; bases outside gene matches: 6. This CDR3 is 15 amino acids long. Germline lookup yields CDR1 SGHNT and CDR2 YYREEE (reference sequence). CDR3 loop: CASSLVGQGAYEQYF. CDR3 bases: TGTGCCAGCAGCTTGGTCGGACAGGGCGCATACGAGCAGTACTTC.